These 28 T cell receptor beta chains share one sample of origin, sequenced in a study of a mutant IDH1 vaccine in newly diagnosed glioma. No antigen has been assigned to these receptors. Sequencing used immunoSEQ multiplex PCR; TCRdb keeps in-frame clones, though not all of them. The data contain just under 70,000 clones, 80% to 85% of them singletons. Noted time point: week 35, safety follow-up. Vaccinated patients received 300 ug of mutant IDH1 20-mer peptide per dose, with topical imiquimod. The source was PBMCs, collected from a glioma patient whose treatment included an IDH1 peptide vaccine. The receptors were sampled from a man aged 18 to 29 with glioma.

The chain recombines TRBV7-2 with TRBJ1-1; 8 bases match TRBD1. The CDR3 contains 16 residues. Looked up from germline, CDR1 is SGHTA and CDR2 is FQGNSA. With V trimmed by 6 bases and J by 1 base, 10 bases remained unmatched. The CDR3 DNA is TGTGCCAGCAGATCGACAGGGGATTTGAGGAACACTGAAGCTTTCTTT. This gives the protein CASRSTGDLRNTEAFF.

The chain couples TRBV6-1 to TRBJ1-5; maybe TRBD1 (6 bases). The CDR3 runs 15 residues. The V end was cut by 3 bases, the J end by 6 bases, with 15 bases between. The germline V gene encodes CDR1 MNHNS and CDR2 SASEGT. CDR3 in amino acids: CASSEFRGLVQPQHF. For the CDR3, the DNA is TGTGCCAGCAGTGAGTTCCGGGGGCTGGTTCAGCCCCAGCATTTT.

The chain links TRBV5-1 to TRBJ1-1; D gene uncertain. The CDR3 is 16 amino acids. V was pared by 2 bases and J by 0 bases, with 14 bases between. From germline, CDR1 is SGHRS and CDR2 YFSETQ. The CDR3 loop is CASSFPDDNMNTEAFF. DNA for the CDR3: TGCGCCAGCAGCTTCCCCGACGACAACATGAACACTGAAGCTTTCTTT.

This chain joins TRBV30 and TRBJ1-3, with a tentative D call TRBD1 (5 bases). V was shortened by 8 bases and J by 4 bases, with 18 bases between the two germline ends. Germline lookup yields CDR1 GTSNPN and CDR2 SVGIG (reference sequence). The CDR3 runs 14 residues. CDR3 region: CAASGGGLGNTIYF. CDR3 bases: TGTGCCGCCTCCGGGGGGGGATTGGGAAACACCATATATTTT.

J is TRBJ1-1 and V is TRBV11-2; the D gene is possibly TRBD1 (6 bases). This CDR3 is built from 13 residues. Trimming cost V 8 bases and J 5 bases, with 15 bases left between them. In germline, CDR1 is SGHAT, CDR2 FQNNGV. The CDR3 loop is CASSRGLRTEAFF. The CDR3 DNA is TGTGCCAGCTCCCGGGGGCTGCGGACTGAAGCTTTCTTT.

DNA of the CDR3: TGCGCCAGCAAGCGGTTCGAGACAGGGACAGATACGCAGTATTTT. Protein product: CASKRFETGTDTQYF. The rearrangement links TRBV5-1 to TRBJ2-3; 7 bases agree with TRBD1. The CDR3 is 15 residues long. The germline V gene encodes CDR1 SGHRS and CDR2 YFSETQ. Trimming cost V 6 bases and J 3 bases; bases outside gene matches: 10. The full variable domain, in which reference TRBV5-1 and TRBJ2-3 provide the parts outside the CDR3, is KAGVTQTPRYLIKTRGQQVTLSCSPISGHRSVSWYQQTPGQGLQFLFEYFSETQRNKGNFPGRFSGRQFSNSRSEMNVSTLELGDSALYLCASKRFETGTDTQYFGPGTRLTVL.

The V call is TRBV5-1, the J call TRBJ2-1; possibly TRBD1 or TRBD2 for D (5 bases each). CDR1 SGHRS and CDR2 YFSETQ come from the germline V gene. CDR3 length equals 17 residues. V lost 4 bases to trimming and J lost 8 bases, with 25 bases between them. The CDR3 DNA reads as TGCGCCAGCAGCCCCATGGGTCGGGACGGCTTTTTCCATGAGCAGTTCTTC. Its translation is CASSPMGRDGFFHEQFF.

The J gene is TRBJ2-3, the V gene TRBV7-8, with TRBD2 matching 14 bases. The CDR3 has 21 amino acids. V gave up 5 bases and J gave up 0 bases; unmatched junction bases: 16. In germline, CDR1 is SGHVS, CDR2 FQNEAQ. CDR3 loop: CASSRWIMGLAGDSSTDTQYF. The CDR3 nucleotides read TGTGCCAGCAGCCGTTGGATAATGGGACTAGCGGGAGATTCTAGCACAGATACGCAGTATTTT.

This clone turned up a few times. The chain employs TRBV6-5 and TRBJ1-1; possible D gene TRBD1, 5 bases. The CDR3 sequence is 13 residues long. The germline V and J ends were trimmed by 6 bases and 1 base, with 9 bases remaining between them. Germline V gene sequence: CDR1 MNHEY, CDR2 SVGAGI. This chain's CDR3 is CASRPGQNTEAFF. Written as DNA, the CDR3 is TGTGCCAGCAGACCAGGACAGAACACTGAAGCTTTCTTT.

The rearrangement uses TRBV5-1 and TRBJ1-2; unclear D gene. The CDR3 runs to 14 residues. Trimming removed 7 bases at V and 4 bases at J, with 17 bases between. Germline V CDR1 and CDR2: SGHRS, YFSETQ. CDR3 nucleotide sequence: TGCGCCAGCGCCACCTCTGCAGATGCCTATGGCTACACCTTC. It specifies CASATSADAYGYTF. Combining the CDR3 with reference TRBV5-1 and TRBJ1-2 gives the whole variable domain KAGVTQTPRYLIKTRGQQVTLSCSPISGHRSVSWYQQTPGQGLQFLFEYFSETQRNKGNFPGRFSGRQFSNSRSEMNVSTLELGDSALYLCASATSADAYGYTFGSGTRLTVV.

CDR3 amino acids: CASSAGTVFYEQYF. In nucleotides, the CDR3 is TGTGCCAGCAGCGCTGGGACGGTTTTCTACGAGCAGTACTTC. The rearrangement links TRBV9 to TRBJ2-7; the D call may be TRBD1 or TRBD2 (5 bases each). The V gene's germline CDR1 is SGDLS and CDR2 YYNGEE. The CDR3 covers 14 residues. Trimming removed 3 bases from V and 3 bases from J, with 13 bases in between.

The chain links TRBV9 to TRBJ2-3; D might be TRBD2 (6 bases). Germline CDR1 reads SGDLS; CDR2 reads YYNGEE. V was pared by 4 bases and J by 1 base, with 16 bases between. There are 16 residues in the CDR3. In DNA, the CDR3 is TGTGCCAGCAGCTACGGGCCCCGCGGGGGCACAGATACGCAGTATTTT. Its protein is CASSYGPRGGTDTQYF. Filled out from reference TRBV9 and TRBJ2-3, the complete variable domain reads DSGVTQTPKHLITATGQRVTLRCSPRSGDLSVYWYQQSLDQGLQFLIQYYNGEERAKGNILERFSAQQFPDLHSELNLSSLELGDSALYFCASSYGPRGGTDTQYFGPGTRLTVL.

A word on this clone: The same CDR3 also results from other DNA sequences found in this sample. The chain couples TRBV11-2 to TRBJ1-4; D may be TRBD1 (6 bases). V was pared by 0 bases and J by 0 bases, with 11 bases between. Germline V gene data show CDR1 as SGHAT and CDR2 as FQNNGV. The CDR3 spans 17 residues. The CDR3 is CASSLEGGSATNEKLFF. The CDR3 DNA reads as TGTGCCAGCAGCTTAGAAGGGGGATCTGCAACTAATGAAAAACTGTTTTTT.

V gene TRBV7-6 combines with J gene TRBJ1-5; the D gene is possibly TRBD1 (5 bases). The CDR3 length is 13 residues. V was trimmed by 5 bases and J by 7 bases, leaving 12 bases between them. CDR1 is SGHVS, CDR2 FNYEAQ, per germline. CDR3: CASSLAGFQPQHF. The CDR3 DNA is TGTGCCAGCAGCCTCGCAGGGTTCCAGCCCCAGCATTTT.

The gene calls are TRBV15 and TRBJ1-3; unclear D gene. The ends were cut back, 0 bases at V and 2 bases at J, with 14 bases in the middle. Germline assignment: CDR1 LNHNV and CDR2 YYDKDF (reference sequence). The CDR3 runs 17 residues. CDR3 in DNA: TGTGCCACCAGCAGAGACTACCCATCCGGGGCTGGAAACACCATATATTTT. The encoded protein is CATSRDYPSGAGNTIYF.

The chain recombines TRBV7-8 with TRBJ1-5, with a possible D match to TRBD1 (6 bases). This CDR3 is 15 amino acids long. Germline lookup yields CDR1 SGHVS and CDR2 FQNEAQ. With 5 bases removed from V and 4 bases from J, the gap between germline ends came to 15 bases. The CDR3 loop is CASSPIRGSNQPQHF. Written as DNA, the CDR3 is TGTGCCAGCAGCCCCATCAGGGGATCGAATCAGCCCCAGCATTTT.

V gene TRBV5-1 combines with J gene TRBJ2-7; the D is unclear. The V end lost 4 bases, the J end lost 4 bases, and 12 bases lay between the germline ends. The germline V gene has CDR1 SGHRS and CDR2 YFSETQ. The CDR3 spans 13 residues. CDR3 in DNA: TGCGCCAGCAGCCCCTCATCCCCGTACGAGCAGTACTTC. Its protein is CASSPSSPYEQYF.

The chain has TRBV29-1 and TRBJ1-4; no firm D call. Trimming removed 7 bases from V and 4 bases from J, with 13 bases in between. The CDR3 totals 13 residues. CDR1 is SQVTM and CDR2 is ANQGSEA in the germline V gene. The CDR3 loop is CSAFRVDNEKLFF. As DNA, the CDR3 is TGCAGCGCATTCAGAGTCGATAATGAAAAACTGTTTTTT.

This clone was detected a few times. V usage is TRBV29-1 and J usage is TRBJ1-2, with D perhaps matching TRBD1 (6 bases). V shed 4 bases and J shed 4 bases, with 16 bases lying between them. CDR3 length: 14 amino acids. CDR1 and CDR2 from the germline V gene are SQVTM and ANQGSEA. The CDR3: CSVGSGARSYGYTF. CDR3 coding DNA: TGCAGCGTTGGATCAGGGGCCCGTAGCTATGGCTACACCTTC.

This clone was found a few times. The gene calls are TRBV9 and TRBJ1-4; 7 bases are a match to TRBD1. With V trimmed by 3 bases and J by 2 bases, 10 bases remained unmatched. The CDR3 has 17 residues. Germline V lookup: CDR1 SGDLS, CDR2 YYNGEE. The CDR3 loop reads CASSDVSRGATNEKLFF. CDR3 sequence (DNA): TGTGCCAGCAGCGACGTCAGCAGGGGGGCGACTAATGAAAAACTGTTTTTT.

This clone was seen a single time. This chain connects TRBV7-8 to TRBJ1-6, with a possible D match to TRBD1 (5 bases). The CDR3 is made up of 13 amino acids. Trimming took 8 bases from V and 12 from J, leaving 17 bases between them. Germline V gene lookup returns CDR1 SGHVS and CDR2 FQNEAQ. The CDR3, as DNA: TGTGCCAGCGCCCGGCTGGAGAGGGGACCCCTCCACTTT. Protein product: CASARLERGPLHF. The whole variable domain, filled in from reference TRBV7-8 and TRBJ1-6, reads GAGVSQSPRYKVAKRGQDVALRCDPISGHVSLFWYQQALGQGPEFLTYFQNEAQLDKSGLPSDRFFAERPEGSVSTLKIQRTQQEDSAVYLCASARLERGPLHFGNGTRLTVT.

V is TRBV9 and J is TRBJ2-7; 7 bases are a match to TRBD2. CDR1 and CDR2 from the germline V gene are SGDLS and YYNGEE. After removal of 0 bases from V and 2 bases from J, the junction contained 2 bases not matched to a gene. The CDR3 runs to 14 residues. CDR3 coding DNA: TGTGCCAGCAGCGTAGCGGGAGGCCCCTACGAGCAGTACTTC. Amino acids: CASSVAGGPYEQYF.

The chain links TRBV5-6 to TRBJ1-5; D gene ambiguous. V was trimmed by 3 bases and J by 1 base, leaving 14 bases between them. The CDR3 sequence is 16 residues long. Germline V gives CDR1 SGHDT, CDR2 YYEEEE. The CDR3 region has the DNA TGTGCCAGCAGCTGGTTTGGGAGAAAGAGCAATCAGCCCCAGCATTTT. Translation gives CASSWFGRKSNQPQHF.

The chain couples TRBV5-1 to TRBJ2-6; D is possibly TRBD2 (5 bases). V was clipped by 4 bases and J by 2 bases, with 13 bases between them. Germline CDR1 reads SGHRS; CDR2 reads YFSETQ. The CDR3 is 16 amino acids. In DNA, the CDR3 is TGCGCCAGCAGCGGGCCCGGGGTTACTGGGGCCAACGTCCTGACTTTC. Translation: CASSGPGVTGANVLTF. Based on the CDR3 plus reference TRBV5-1 and TRBJ2-6, the full variable domain is KAGVTQTPRYLIKTRGQQVTLSCSPISGHRSVSWYQQTPGQGLQFLFEYFSETQRNKGNFPGRFSGRQFSNSRSEMNVSTLELGDSALYLCASSGPGVTGANVLTFGAGSRLTVL.

The chain is built from TRBV6-6 and TRBJ1-1; the D gene is possibly TRBD1 (5 bases). The CDR3 spans 15 residues. V was clipped by 2 bases and J by 4 bases, with 14 bases between them. CDR1 is MNHNY and CDR2 is SVGAGI in the germline V gene (reference sequence). CDR3 sequence reads: CASSYVGELGTEAFF. The CDR3 DNA is TGTGCCAGCAGTTACGTGGGGGAGCTAGGCACTGAAGCTTTCTTT.

The V and J genes are TRBV18 and TRBJ1-1; no reliable D call. V lost 6 bases and J 5 bases, leaving 13 bases between the germline ends. The CDR3 runs to 13 residues. Looked up from germline, CDR1 is KGHSH and CDR2 is LQKENI. As DNA, the CDR3 is TGTGCCAGCTCGTCCGGTAGGAGGACTGAAGCTTTCTTT. Protein product: CASSSGRRTEAFF.

The chain combines TRBV19 with TRBJ2-7; TRBD1 matches 7 bases. The ends lost 4 bases at V and 7 bases at J; junction bases unmatched: 25. The CDR3 has 19 residues. Germline-derived CDR1 and CDR2 are LNHDA and SQIVND (reference sequence). As DNA, the CDR3 is TGTGCCAGTAGTACCCCGGACAGGAGTTCCCCCGCTGACTACTGGGAGCAGTACTTC. Its translation is CASSTPDRSSPADYWEQYF.

The chain couples TRBV7-2 to TRBJ1-1; 8 bases fit TRBD1. Looked up from germline, CDR1 is SGHTA and CDR2 is FQGNSA. This CDR3 comprises 15 residues. The trim removed 4 bases at V and 0 bases at J, leaving 4 bases unmatched. The CDR3 loop reads CASSSLTGVNTEAFF. CDR3 DNA sequence: TGTGCCAGCAGCTCCCTGACAGGGGTGAACACTGAAGCTTTCTTT.